This T cell receptor beta chain originates from a study of T cells in Graves' hyperthyroidism and ophthalmopathy. Together with thyroid ultrasound, orbital computed tomography, serum thyroxine and TRAb, clinical symptoms were used for diagnoses. The TCR beta CDR3 regions underwent amplification using RNA transcripts as the source. RT-PCR in the first round (using the HTBI primer set) targeted the TCR CDR3. TCRdb fed the multiplex PCR reads into MiXCR, producing one record per CDR3 protein. Here the sample spans hundreds of thousands of distinct CDR3 sequences, roughly 46% being singletons. Trimming took 3 bases from V and 9 from J; bases not matched to a gene: 8. The CDR3 runs 15 residues. Germline CDR1 and CDR2: LNHNV and YYDKDF (reference sequence). Ten or more counts support this clonotype.

The sequence derives from an adult man with Graves' disease, either hyperthyroidism or ophthalmopathy (not recorded which). Material for sequencing was peripheral blood or thyroid tissue (not recorded which). V is TRBV15 and J is TRBJ1-6, with 7 bases fitting TRBD1. This CDR3 reads CATSSRQGPGSPLHF. The CDR3 region has the DNA TGTGCCACCAGCAGCCGACAGGGACCAGGTTCACCCCTCCACTTT.